This TCR beta chain was obtained from a study of blood T cell repertoires in COVID-19. For the study at large: Material from acute and convalescent COVID-19 was sourced from the United States, Italy and Spain. Nucleic acid was either cDNA or gDNA, and it came from T cells, B-cell-depleted T cells, or PBMCs.

Study processing details: Amplification of reference gene primers was used by the study to estimate nucleated cell counts. TCRdb keeps only in-frame clones here, not all; method: immunoSEQ multiplex PCR. That table gives V, J and clone size, and the DNA gave D and trimming. This table holds fewer than 250,000 clones, almost 85% found once. V lost 1 base and J 1 base, leaving 5 bases between the germline ends. Germline CDR1 is SGHTS and CDR2 is YDEGEE. This CDR3 is 13 amino acids long. The rearrangement links TRBV5-8 to TRBJ1-1; D is unclear. The TCR was taken from a man aged 45-65 years with acute or convalescent COVID-19. Sequences were obtained from peripheral blood. The CDR3 loop reads CASSLPRNTEAFF. Written as DNA, the CDR3 is TGTGCCAGCAGCTTGCCCCGGAACACTGAAGCTTTCTTT.